A selection of T cell receptor beta chains follows, all from one sample in a study of CD8+ T cells in alopecia areata. Clones were read by immunoSEQ multiplex PCR, and TCRdb kept only the in-frame ones, dropping some. The sample carries 190,000 or so clones, around 50% recorded once. The sample here was CD8+ T cells sorted from blood, taken at week 24, from a patient treated with tofacitinib. The source of these receptors is a human donor with alopecia areata. Both conserved end residues are part of each CDR3. Size tells how often a clone was seen (once, few, many) or the class of an expanded clone, and some rows leave it out.

cdr3_aa	j_call	v_call	cdr3_length	clone_size
CSVERGGTEAFF	TRBJ1-1	TRBV29-1	12	once
CSVVGEGYTF	TRBJ1-2	TRBV29-1	10	NA
CASSEWGTDTQYF	TRBJ2-3	TRBV25-1	13	NA
CAWMRRGYGYTF	TRBJ1-2	TRBV30	12	few
CASSYPAGRMYF	TRBJ2-5	TRBV27	12	NA
CASSLGQYSYNEQFF	TRBJ2-1	TRBV5-4	15	few
CASSLQGDQETQYF	TRBJ2-5	TRBV5-1	14	NA
CASMWEKGAKTEAFF	TRBJ1-1	TRBV2	15	few
CASSLGRTVSSYEQYF	TRBJ2-7	TRBV13	16	NA
CSYGSGVEGYTF	TRBJ1-2	TRBV29-1	12	NA
CASSLTGGGDTEAFF	TRBJ1-1	TRBV5-1	15	NA
CAWSNRDRGLDEQFF	TRBJ2-1	TRBV30	15	NA
CASRYGPTSQQFF	TRBJ2-1	TRBV4-1	13	few
CASSLGGRSTDTQYF	TRBJ2-3	TRBV13	15	NA
CASILGGSAEAFF	TRBJ1-1	TRBV7-4	13	NA
CAWQNQETQYF	TRBJ2-5	TRBV30	11	few
CASSQAGQQYF	TRBJ2-5	TRBV4-1	11	NA
CAISGGQDSHEQFF	TRBJ2-1	TRBV10-3	14	few
CASSSSRETQYF	TRBJ2-5	TRBV27	12	NA
CASRGSGPTYEQYF	TRBJ2-7	TRBV27	14	NA
CASSPRDRATNEKLFF	TRBJ1-4	TRBV27	16	NA
CASSEAWGLGTDTQYF	TRBJ2-3	TRBV6-1	16	NA
CASSLGGRLSNQPQHF	TRBJ1-5	TRBV13	16	NA
CASSWGDRGRGQPQHF	TRBJ1-5	TRBV5-5	16	NA
CASSQFGAGSKVLYEQYF	TRBJ2-7	TRBV4-2	18	NA